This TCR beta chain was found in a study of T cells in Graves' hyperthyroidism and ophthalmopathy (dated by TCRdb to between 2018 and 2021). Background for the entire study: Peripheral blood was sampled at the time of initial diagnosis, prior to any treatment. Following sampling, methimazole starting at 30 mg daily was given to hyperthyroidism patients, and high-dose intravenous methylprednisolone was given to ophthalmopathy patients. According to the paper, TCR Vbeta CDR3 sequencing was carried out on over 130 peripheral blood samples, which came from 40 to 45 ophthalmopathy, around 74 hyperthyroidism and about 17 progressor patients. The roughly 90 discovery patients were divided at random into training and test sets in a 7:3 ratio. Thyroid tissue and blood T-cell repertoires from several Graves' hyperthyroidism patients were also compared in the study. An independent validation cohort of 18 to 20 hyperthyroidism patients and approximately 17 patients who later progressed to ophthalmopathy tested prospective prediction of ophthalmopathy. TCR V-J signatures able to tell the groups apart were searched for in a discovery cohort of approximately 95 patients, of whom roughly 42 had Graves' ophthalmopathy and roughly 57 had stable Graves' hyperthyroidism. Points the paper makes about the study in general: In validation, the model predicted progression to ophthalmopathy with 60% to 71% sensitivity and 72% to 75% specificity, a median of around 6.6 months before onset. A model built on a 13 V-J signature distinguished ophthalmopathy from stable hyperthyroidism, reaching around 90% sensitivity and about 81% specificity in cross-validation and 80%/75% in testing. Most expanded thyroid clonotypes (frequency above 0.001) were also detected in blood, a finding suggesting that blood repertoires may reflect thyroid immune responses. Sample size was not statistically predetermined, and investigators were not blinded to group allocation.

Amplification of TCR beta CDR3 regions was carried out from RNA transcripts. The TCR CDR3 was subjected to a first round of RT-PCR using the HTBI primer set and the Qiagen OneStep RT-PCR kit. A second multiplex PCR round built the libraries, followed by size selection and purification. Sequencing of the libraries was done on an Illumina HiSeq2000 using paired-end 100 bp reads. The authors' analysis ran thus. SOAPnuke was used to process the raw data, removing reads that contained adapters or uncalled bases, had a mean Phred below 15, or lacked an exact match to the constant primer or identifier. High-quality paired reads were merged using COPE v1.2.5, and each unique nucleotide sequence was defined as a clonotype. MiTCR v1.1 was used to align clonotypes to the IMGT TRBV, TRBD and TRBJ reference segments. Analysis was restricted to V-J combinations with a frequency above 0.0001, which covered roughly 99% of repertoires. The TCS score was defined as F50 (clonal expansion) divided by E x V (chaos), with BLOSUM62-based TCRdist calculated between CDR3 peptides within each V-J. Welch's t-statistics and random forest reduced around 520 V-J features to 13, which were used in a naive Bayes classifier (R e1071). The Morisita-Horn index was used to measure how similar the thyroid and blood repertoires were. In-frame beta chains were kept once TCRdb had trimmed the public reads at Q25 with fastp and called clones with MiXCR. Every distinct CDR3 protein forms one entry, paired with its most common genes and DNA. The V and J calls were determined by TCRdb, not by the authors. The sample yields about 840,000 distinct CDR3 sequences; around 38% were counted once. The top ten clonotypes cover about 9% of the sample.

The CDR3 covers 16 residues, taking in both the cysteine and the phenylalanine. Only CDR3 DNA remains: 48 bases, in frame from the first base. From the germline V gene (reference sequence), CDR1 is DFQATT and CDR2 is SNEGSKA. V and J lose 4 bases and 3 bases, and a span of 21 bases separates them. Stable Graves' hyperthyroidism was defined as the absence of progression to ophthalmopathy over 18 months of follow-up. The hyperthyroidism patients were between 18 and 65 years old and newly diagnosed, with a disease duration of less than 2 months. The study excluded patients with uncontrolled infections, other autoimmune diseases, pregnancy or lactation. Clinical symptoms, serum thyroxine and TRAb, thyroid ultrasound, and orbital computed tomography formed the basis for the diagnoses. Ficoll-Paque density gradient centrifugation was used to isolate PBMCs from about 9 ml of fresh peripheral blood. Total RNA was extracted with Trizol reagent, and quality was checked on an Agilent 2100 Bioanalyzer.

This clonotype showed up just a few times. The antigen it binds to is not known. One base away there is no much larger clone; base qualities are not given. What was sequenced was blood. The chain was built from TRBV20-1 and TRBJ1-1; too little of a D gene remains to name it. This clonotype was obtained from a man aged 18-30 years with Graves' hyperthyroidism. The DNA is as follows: TGCAGTGCTATCCCCTCACTGCGAACCTTTGACACTGAAGCTTTCTTT. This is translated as CSAIPSLRTFDTEAFF.